Listed below are T cell receptor beta chains from one sample, sequenced in a study of Ad26.COV2.S vaccination and SARS-CoV-2 variants. Sequenced by immunoSEQ multiplex PCR; TCRdb stores in-frame clones only, minus some. This table holds 300,000 to 350,000 clones, about 88% found once. Source: peripheral blood, taken in a trial of Ad26.COV2.S vaccine versus placebo. Receptors originate from a person between 18 and 60 years old who received the Ad26.COV2.S COVID-19 vaccine or a placebo. CDR3s include the opening cysteine and the closing phenylalanine or tryptophan. D genes are given only for firm matches. Size tells how often a clone was seen (once, few, many) or the class of an expanded clone, and some rows leave it out.

J,D,size,V,DNA,CDR3
TRBJ1-5,TRBD1,-,TRBV16,TGTGCCAGCAGCCAACCCACGGGACAGGGGGGCAATCAGCCCCAGCATTTT,CASSQPTGQGGNQPQHF
TRBJ2-3,TRBD2,once,TRBV6-6,TGTGCCAGCAGTCCCCTCTCTTTAGCGGGAACGGGTGGGACAGATACGCAGTATTTT,CASSPLSLAGTGGTDTQYF
TRBJ2-6,-,few,TRBV7-9,TGTGCCAGCAGCTGGAAGGGGGGATCTGGGGCCAACGTCCTGACTTTC,CASSWKGGSGANVLTF
TRBJ1-6,-,few,TRBV27,TGTGCCAGCACCCGCCTCGGAGACGATAATTCACCCCTCCACTTT,CASTRLGDDNSPLHF
TRBJ2-7,TRBD1,once,TRBV11-3,TGTGCCAGCAGCCCTGGACAGGGGCTTGGACCCTACGAGCAGTACTTC,CASSPGQGLGPYEQYF
TRBJ1-2,-,-,TRBV9,TGTGCCAGCAGCGTAGGGGTGACGGGGGGCTATGGCTACACCTTC,CASSVGVTGGYGYTF
TRBJ2-7,-,-,TRBV4-1,TGCGCCAGCAGCCAAGTTGGGAGCGCCGAGCAGTACTTC,CASSQVGSAEQYF
TRBJ1-1,-,-,TRBV5-1,TGCGCCAGCAGCTTGGGTCCCACTCTTGACAGGTTGAACACTGAAGCTTTCTTT,CASSLGPTLDRLNTEAFF
TRBJ2-2,TRBD1,once,TRBV19,TGTGCCAGTAGTTTCCAGGGGGACACCGGGGAGCTGTTTTTT,CASSFQGDTGELFF
TRBJ1-2,-,-,TRBV7-8,TGTGCCAGCAGCTTAGCGGCTAACTATGGCTACACCTTC,CASSLAANYGYTF
TRBJ1-2,-,-,TRBV7-9,TGTGCCAGCAGCCTGGACAGTAACTATGGCTACACCTTC,CASSLDSNYGYTF
TRBJ1-1,-,-,TRBV11-1,TGTGCCAGCAGCTTACTACAGGGAAACACTGAAGCTTTCTTT,CASSLLQGNTEAFF
TRBJ1-2,TRBD1,-,TRBV20-1,TGCAGTGCTGGGACAGGGGGTGGCTACACCTTC,CSAGTGGGYTF
TRBJ2-5,TRBD1,-,TRBV24-1,TGTGCCACCTGTGATTCACGACAGGGGTTACAAGGAGAGACCCAGTACTTC,CATCDSRQGLQGETQYF
TRBJ2-6,-,few,TRBV6-1,TGTGCCAGCAGTGAAGGAGGACTGCAGCACTCTGGGGCCAACGTCCTGACTTTC,CASSEGGLQHSGANVLTF
TRBJ2-3,TRBD2,-,TRBV7-2,TGTGCCAGCAGCTATGGGACTAGCGGGGCATATACGCAGTATTTT,CASSYGTSGAYTQYF
TRBJ1-5,-,once,TRBV19,TGTGCCAGTAGTCCTGGACCCGGGCAGCCCCAGCATTTT,CASSPGPGQPQHF
TRBJ1-4,-,once,TRBV2,TGTGCCAGCGTTTGGGACCGCCGGGAAAAACTGTTTTTT,CASVWDRREKLFF
TRBJ1-1,TRBD1,once,TRBV19,TGTGCCAGTAGTTATCGACAGGGTAGGGGGTCCACTGAAGCTTTCTTT,CASSYRQGRGSTEAFF
TRBJ1-1,-,-,TRBV29-1,TGCAGCGTTTCACAAGACAGTGCCACTGAAGCTTTCTTT,CSVSQDSATEAFF
TRBJ2-2,-,once,TRBV14,TGTGCCAGCAGCCAAGATGCAGGGCGGGGCGGGGAGCTGTTTTTT,CASSQDAGRGGELFF
TRBJ1-1,TRBD1,once,TRBV5-6,TGTGCCAGCAGCTTGGGGACAGGAGGGACTGAAGCTTTCTTT,CASSLGTGGTEAFF
TRBJ2-7,-,-,TRBV7-6,TGTGCCAGCAGCCCGGCAGGCAGGATCTACGAGCAGTACTTC,CASSPAGRIYEQYF
TRBJ2-7,-,-,TRBV29-1,TGCAGCGTTGGACAGGTCGGGGACGAGCAGTACTTC,CSVGQVGDEQYF
TRBJ1-2,TRBD1,-,TRBV19,TGTGCCATCGGGACAGCCGCCCGTGGCTACACCTTC,CAIGTAARGYTF
TRBJ1-1,-,-,TRBV7-2,TGTGCCAGCAGCTTAGACGGACGGAGGAACACTGAAGCTTTCTTT,CASSLDGRRNTEAFF
TRBJ2-2,-,once,TRBV6-6,TGTGCCAGCACCGTAAACACCGGGGAGCTGTTTTTT,CASTVNTGELFF
TRBJ1-2,TRBD1,-,TRBV27,TGTGCCAGCAGTAACCCCGGGACAGGGAACTATGGCTACACCTTC,CASSNPGTGNYGYTF
TRBJ1-3,-,-,TRBV7-2,TGTGCCAGCAGCTTAGTGGGGGGGACTGGAAACACCATATATTTT,CASSLVGGTGNTIYF
TRBJ1-5,TRBD1,-,TRBV4-3,TGCGCCAGCAGCCAAGACAGGGGGAGCAATCAGCCCCAGCATTTT,CASSQDRGSNQPQHF
TRBJ1-5,-,once,TRBV12-3/TRBV12-4,TGTGCCAGCGAGGGGGGGGAACAGCCCCAGCATTTT,CASEGGEQPQHF
TRBJ1-5,-,-,TRBV6-2/TRBV6-3,TGTGCCAGCAGTTTTCTCGCGGCCTCCACGGGAGATCAGCCCCAGCATTTT,CASSFLAASTGDQPQHF
TRBJ2-3,TRBD1,-,TRBV19,TGTGCCAGTAGTCTGGACAGGGAAACAGATACGCAGTATTTT,CASSLDRETDTQYF
TRBJ1-3,TRBD1,-,TRBV6-6,TGTGCCAGCAACCAGGACAGGGCGTTTGGAAACACCATATATTTT,CASNQDRAFGNTIYF
TRBJ1-1,-,-,TRBV4-2,TGTGCCAGCAGCCAAAACCCGAACACTGAAGCTTTCTTT,CASSQNPNTEAFF
TRBJ1-2,-,-,TRBV21-1,TGTGCCAGCAGCAAAATCGAGGACCGGGACTTAGCTAACTATGGCTACACCTTC,CASSKIEDRDLANYGYTF
TRBJ1-6,-,-,TRBV6-4,TGTGCCAGCAGTGATCTTATGGGGGGTTCACCCCTCCACTTT,CASSDLMGGSPLHF
TRBJ2-2,-,-,TRBV21-1,TGTGCCAGCAGCAAATTAGGGACTGGACTTGGGACCGGGGAGCTGTTTTTT,CASSKLGTGLGTGELFF
TRBJ2-7,TRBD1,-,TRBV10-3,TGTGCCATCAGTGAGTCCGGGACAGGGTACGAGCAGTACTTC,CAISESGTGYEQYF
TRBJ2-1,TRBD2,-,TRBV5-6,TGTGCCAGCAGCCCATCTAGCGGTAGACAATTCTTC,CASSPSSGRQFF
TRBJ2-7,-,few,TRBV10-3,TGTGCCATCAGTGAGGAGGGAGGGCAGTACTTC,CAISEEGGQYF
TRBJ2-5,-,-,TRBV10-3,TGTGCCACCGAAACCGGCGGAAAAGAGACCCAGTACTTC,CATETGGKETQYF
TRBJ2-1,TRBD2,-,TRBV7-3,TGTGCCAGCAGAAAGGGAGGGGCAGCCTACAATGAGCAGTTCTTC,CASRKGGAAYNEQFF
TRBJ2-7,-,-,TRBV6-5,TGTGCCAGCAGTTACTCGGGCTCCTACGAGCAGTACTTC,CASSYSGSYEQYF
TRBJ2-7,-,-,TRBV30,TGTGCCTGGAGAATGGACTTAGCCGACCGGCAGTACTTC,CAWRMDLADRQYF
TRBJ1-1,-,-,TRBV7-8,TGTGCCAGCAGCTTAATACAGAGAAACACTGAAGCTTTCTTT,CASSLIQRNTEAFF
TRBJ2-6,TRBD2,-,TRBV9,TGTGCCAGCAGCGTAACTAGCGTTAGTGGCTCTGGGGCCAACGTCCTGACTTTC,CASSVTSVSGSGANVLTF
TRBJ2-7,-,-,TRBV5-4,TGTGCCAGCAGCTTGCAGGGATCCTACGAGCAGTACTTC,CASSLQGSYEQYF
TRBJ2-7,TRBD1,-,TRBV28,TGTGCCAGCAGTTTGGGACAGGGGGCTTACGAGCAGTACTTC,CASSLGQGAYEQYF
TRBJ2-1,TRBD1,-,TRBV3-1/TRBV3-2,TGTGCCAGCAGCCAAGGGACAGGGGTATTTAATGAGCAGTTCTTC,CASSQGTGVFNEQFF
TRBJ2-7,-,-,TRBV27,TGTGCCAGCAGTTTGGGACCTGGATCCCAGGGGGGGGACGAGCAGTACTTC,CASSLGPGSQGGDEQYF
TRBJ1-1,-,few,TRBV19,TGTGCCAGTAGTACCCCCGCTCGGCAGGTCCCTGAAGCTTTCTTT,CASSTPARQVPEAFF
TRBJ1-5,-,-,TRBV7-9,TGTGCCAGCAGCTTACCGCCCAATCAGCCCCAGCATTTT,CASSLPPNQPQHF
TRBJ1-1,-,-,TRBV4-3,TGCGCCAGCAGCCAAGGTAGGCAGCTTGAAGCTTTCTTT,CASSQGRQLEAFF
TRBJ2-1,TRBD2,-,TRBV11-1,TGTGCCAGCAGCTTAGGGGGCGGGAGTGGATACAATGAGCAGTTCTTC,CASSLGGGSGYNEQFF
TRBJ2-5,TRBD2,-,TRBV7-2,TGTGCCAGCACGCGGGGGGGTACAGAGACCCAGTACTTC,CASTRGGTETQYF
TRBJ2-3,TRBD2,-,TRBV24-1,TGTGCCACCAGTGACCCCGGGTATGGGACTAGCGGGTCCACAGATACGCAGTATTTT,CATSDPGYGTSGSTDTQYF